The 14 T cell receptor beta chains given below trace back to one sample, sequenced in a study of cytomegalovirus exposure and HLA in healthy donors. The PCR used 60 Vbeta and 13 Jbeta primers. Clones were read by immunoSEQ multiplex PCR, and TCRdb kept only the in-frame ones, dropping some. The table includes 95,000 to 100,000 clones, around three quarters detected once. Source material: PBMCs. The receptor source for this set is a man aged 40-50 years in good health and CMV-seronegative.

This clone was found once. CDR3 nucleotides: TGTGCCAGCAGACCCTCTAGCGGGACCTACAATGAGCAGTTCTTC. Its protein product is CASRPSSGTYNEQFF. The chain uses TRBV7-2 and TRBJ2-1; 9 bases align to TRBD2. CDR3 length: 15 residues. Germline CDR1 reads SGHTA; CDR2 reads FQGNSA. V was clipped by 6 bases and J by 2 bases; unmatched bases: 5.

The chain employs TRBV7-2 and TRBJ2-7, with D perhaps matching TRBD2 (6 bases). Deletions cut 2 bases from V and 7 bases from J, with 15 bases between. The CDR3 contains 14 residues. The germline V gene encodes CDR1 SGHTA and CDR2 FQGNSA. The CDR3 region has the DNA TGTGCCAGCAGCTTAAGACTAGTTGCAGGAGAGCAGTACTTC. This translates into CASSLRLVAGEQYF.

The V call is TRBV5-4, the J call TRBJ2-5; TRBD1 matches 8 bases. The CDR3 loop spans 15 amino acids. J was trimmed by 1 base and V by 3 bases; bases with no gene match: 5. Germline loops: CDR1 SGHNT, CDR2 YYREEE (reference sequence). The CDR3 protein is CASSSDRVSQETQYF. DNA for the CDR3: TGTGCCAGCAGCTCGGACAGGGTCTCCCAAGAGACCCAGTACTTC. Complete variable domain (other parts from reference TRBV5-4 and TRBJ2-5): ETGVTQSPTHLIKTRGQQVTLRCSSQSGHNTVSWYQQALGQGPQFIFQYYREEENGRGNFPPRFSGLQFPNYSSELNVNALELDDSALYLCASSSDRVSQETQYFGPGTRLLVL.

The chain joins TRBV28 to TRBJ2-7; D gene unclear. Germline CDR1 MDHEN, CDR2 SYDVKM. Trimming shortened V by 4 bases and J by 4 bases, and 5 bases separated the two germline ends. The CDR3 is 11 residues long. In DNA, the CDR3 is TGTGCCAGCAGTTCGCGATACGAGCAGTACTTC. It yields the protein CASSSRYEQYF. The variable domain in full, completed from reference TRBV28 and TRBJ2-7, reads DVKVTQSSRYLVKRTGEKVFLECVQDMDHENMFWYRQDPGLGLRLIYFSYDVKMKEKGDIPEGYSVSREKKERFSLILESASTNQTSMYLCASSSRYEQYFGPGTRLTVT.

The chain joins TRBV6-5 to TRBJ2-5; a weak D match, TRBD1 (5 bases). CDR1 and CDR2 from the germline V gene are MNHEY and SVGAGI. Trimming took 4 bases from V and 1 from J, leaving 13 bases between them. The CDR3 has 15 amino acids. CDR3 region: CASSLSGPIQETQYF. DNA for the CDR3: TGTGCCAGCAGTTTATCAGGGCCCATCCAAGAGACCCAGTACTTC.

This clone was detected only once. V is TRBV2 and J is TRBJ2-5; 9 nucleotides match TRBD1. The V gene end was trimmed by 8 bases and the J gene end by 5 bases; junction bases not matched to a gene: 12. Germline V gene lookup returns CDR1 SNHLY and CDR2 FYNNEI. CDR3 length: 15 amino acids. CDR3 residues: CASGEDRGGWETQYF. The CDR3 coding sequence is TGTGCCAGCGGCGAGGACAGGGGAGGATGGGAGACCCAGTACTTC. The variable domain in full, with the rest retrieved from reference TRBV2 and TRBJ2-5, is EPEVTQTPSHQVTQMGQEVILRCVPISNHLYFYWYRQILGQKVEFLVSFYNNEISEKSEIFDDQFSVERPDGSNFTLKIRSTKLEDSAMYFCASGEDRGGWETQYFGPGTRLLVL.

This chain links TRBV19 with TRBJ1-1; 9 nucleotides match TRBD1. CDR3 size: 15 residues. V lost 5 bases to trimming and J lost 5 bases; unmatched junction nucleotides: 9. Germline lookup yields CDR1 LNHDA and CDR2 SQIVND (reference sequence). CDR3 region: CASSDYRGRRTEAFF. CDR3 in DNA: TGTGCCAGTAGTGATTACAGGGGGCGCCGGACTGAAGCTTTCTTT.

The chain has TRBV28 and TRBJ1-2, with 10 bases aligning to TRBD1. V dropped 6 bases and J dropped 8; count of bases not matched to a gene: 9. The CDR3 runs 14 residues. CDR1 is MDHEN and CDR2 is SYDVKM in the germline V gene. This chain's CDR3 is CASRVPRDRGGYTF. The CDR3 bases are TGTGCCAGCAGAGTGCCCCGGGACAGGGGCGGCTACACCTTC.

The rearrangement uses TRBV14 and TRBJ2-3; D might be TRBD2 (5 bases). Germline CDR1 and CDR2: SGHDN and FVKESK. The CDR3 is made up of 13 amino acids. V was shortened by 3 bases and J by 7 bases, with 11 bases between the two germline ends. The CDR3: CASSHAGGNTQYF. CDR3 nucleotide sequence: TGTGCCAGCAGCCACGCGGGCGGCAATACGCAGTATTTT.

CDR3 bases: TGTGCCAGTAGTGACAGGGCCAATGGTGGCTACACCTTC. It encodes CASSDRANGGYTF. This sequence joins TRBV19 and TRBJ1-2; the match to TRBD1 covers 7 bases. The germline CDR1 and CDR2 sequences are LNHDA and SQIVND (reference sequence). This CDR3 spans 13 amino acids. V lost 5 bases and J lost 7; bases outside the gene matches: 7.

This clone came up once. The V and J genes are TRBV18 and TRBJ1-4; a possible D gene is TRBD1 (6 bases). Per germline, CDR1 KGHSH and CDR2 LQKENI. This CDR3 is 16 amino acids long. V was pared by 5 bases and J by 0 bases, with 13 bases between. CDR3: CASSSKRTATNEKLFF. CDR3 sequence (DNA): TGTGCCAGCTCAAGCAAAAGGACAGCAACTAATGAAAAACTGTTTTTT.

The chain couples TRBV7-2 to TRBJ1-5; possibly TRBD1 for D (6 bases). The CDR3 consists of 15 residues. CDR1 is SGHTA, CDR2 FQGNSA, per germline. Trimming pared 5 bases from V and 6 bases from J, leaving 17 bases between. The CDR3 region has the DNA TGTGCCAGCAGCCTGATCACAGGGATGGGTCAGCCCCAGCATTTT. Protein sequence: CASSLITGMGQPQHF.

This clone was observed once. The chain carries TRBV30 and TRBJ1-6; 8 nucleotides align to TRBD1. V was clipped by 0 bases and J by 10 bases; unmatched bases: 8. The CDR3 runs 15 residues. Germline CDR1 is GTSNPN and CDR2 is SVGIG (reference sequence). CDR3 DNA sequence: TGTGCCTGGAGTGTACTGAGGACAGGGAAATCACCCCTCCACTTT. It codes for CAWSVLRTGKSPLHF.

V is TRBV27 and J is TRBJ1-1; D unresolved. The length of the CDR3 is 13 residues. V was trimmed by 0 bases and J by 11 bases, leaving 13 bases between them. The germline CDR1 and CDR2 sequences are MNHEY and SMNVEV (reference sequence). CDR3 sequence reads: CASSLSSGAEAFF. As DNA, the CDR3 is TGTGCCAGCAGTTTATCGTCCGGTGCCGAGGCTTTCTTT.